The TCR beta chain under discussion was sequenced for a study of cytomegalovirus exposure and HLA in healthy donors (TCRdb year 2017). About the full investigation: An earlier analysis of some 600 of the donors reported over 250 Gb of sequence data and 117 million unique TCR beta sequences obtained from roughly 170 million T cells. Alongside the repertoire data, information on donor age, sex, ethnicity and CMV serostatus was compiled. HLA typing covered class I and class II loci at four-digit resolution. An earlier analysis of more than 450 of the donors used high-throughput TCR beta sequencing to judge whether each TCR beta V gene segment behaved as functional or pseudogenic. A later analysis re-examined previously published TCR beta repertoires from about 700 donors and added high-resolution HLA genotyping to investigate patterns of TCR occurrence. Genome-wide SNP genotypes for about three fifths of the 666 donors were used in a later genetic analysis, which treated that subset as a discovery cohort. Besides the first cohort of hundreds of subjects, a separate validation cohort made up of around 120 different subjects was used. The study was designed to test whether signatures of past pathogen exposure could be identified by cataloging public T cell receptors. Using immunosequencing, the study profiled T cell repertoires from 666 subjects and related those repertoires to cytomegalovirus serostatus. Among several hundred genotyped donors of the cohort, an average of roughly 230,000 unique TCR beta nucleotide sequences was sequenced per donor, of which roughly 17% were non-productive. All discovery cohort repertoires had been generated on a single sequencing platform. An early release that covered several hundred HLA-typed donors contained approximately 300 gigabases of sequencing data and tens of millions of unique TCR sequences. A few DR-DQ haplotypes were treated as single units for association and clustering because of strong linkage in the cohort. The later analysis used no new phenotypic data to find candidate immune exposures, relying instead on TCR beta sequences and their occurrence across donors. Typing coverage varied by locus: about 620-640 donors for A, B, C, DRB1 and DQB1; around 560 for DQA1; more than 600 for DPA1; around 450 for DPB1. Of the roughly 430 genotyped donors, approximately 83% fell in the genetic ancestry cluster associated with self-reported Caucasian donors. To predict cytomegalovirus infection status, the study combined high-throughput TCR immunosequencing, statistical association of individual TCRs with disease status, and machine learning. General findings and caveats noted by the study authors: The authors suggested that the approach could potentially be extended to other disease states and immunological phenotypes. A later genetic analysis associated a missense DCLRE1C variant with V-gene and J-gene trimming of TCR beta chains, and an independent cohort replicated the association. A later genetic analysis reported fewer N-insertions in productive TCRs among donors in an Asian-associated ancestry cluster than the approximately 670-donor mean. Cytomegalovirus status was reported to be diagnosed by the classifier with high specificity and sensitivity in both the original and validation cohorts. A further reported finding was that TCR beta sequences accurately predicted the HLA-A and HLA-B alleles for most subjects in the first cohort. When HLA alleles, especially DR and DQ, strongly co-occurred, attributing TCR associations to individual alleles was difficult. Only TCR beta chains were sequenced in this cohort, and the absence of alpha or paired-chain data limited detectable features. In an earlier analysis of some 500 of the donors, most TCR beta V segments appeared in productive rearrangements about 87% or about 30% of the time, broadly matching IMGT annotations. Because HLA typing was unavailable for some donors at each locus, only the typed subset was used in association tests. A cluster of highly shared sequence variants was judged likely to be a technical artifact of the sequencing pipeline. The 87-base-pair reads could not distinguish some IMGT-functional V segments, including TRBV6-2 and TRBV6-3, so those segments were excluded. Most TCR sequences were observed very rarely across donors, whereas some public TCRs were present in many individuals. Several of the top co-occurrence clusters appeared to be linked to parvovirus B19, influenza, CMV and Epstein-Barr virus, according to a later analysis. Presence/absence analyses assumed roughly uniform sequencing depth across donors, an assumption that may not hold. Immune exposure information for the cohort was limited to CMV serostatus. In vitro tests confirmed that a few of the cytomegalovirus-associated TCR beta chains recognize cytomegalovirus antigens. Specific HLA alleles were associated with some 15,000 TCR beta sequences at a false discovery rate of 0.05 in a later analysis. A total of fewer than 200 TCR beta chains were listed by the study as associated with cytomegalovirus. The earlier analysis of 587 of the donors excluded over 15 rarely observed V segments, including chromosome 9 orphons, because counts were too low. Linkage disequilibrium might explain the correlated functional status among segregating V segments, but an unknown experimental factor could not be ruled out. In a later analysis, most CMV-associated TCR beta chains were found to appear HLA-restricted, with HLA associations seemingly driven largely by CMV exposure. In a later analysis, the rate of TCR association differed among HLA loci, with DRB1 alleles having the most associated TCRs and HLA-C alleles having the fewest. A later analysis found that HLA-associated TCR beta chains were more clonally expanded and had lower generation probabilities than equally common non-associated chains.

The cohort comprised fewer than 700 healthy bone marrow donors. All cohort members were sampled while nominally healthy, although unrecorded immune exposures were likely present. The donor was CMV seropositive and belonged to the group of around 300 seropositive cohort members. A peripheral blood sample was provided by each donor, and peripheral blood mononuclear cells were used for TCR beta sequencing. Genomic DNA extraction from the blood cell samples was performed with the Qiagen DNeasy Blood Extraction Kit. Library preparation was by the immunoSEQ multiplex PCR assay. For the multiplex PCR, a mixture combining 60 forward primers for TCR Vbeta segments and 13 reverse primers for TCR Jbeta segments was used. The CDR3 region of rearranged TCR beta genes was amplified from genomic DNA by a multiplex PCR assay. The Illumina HiSeq System was used to sequence the amplified TCR beta libraries as 87-base-pair reads. The published analysis was carried out like this. Across the 500 to 750 repertoires, a later analysis counted 60 million to 90 million unique TCR beta chains, 9.5 million to 12 million of which were shared by at least two donors. Raw reads were error-corrected and collapsed into unique sequences with a nearest-neighbor algorithm that merged closely related sequences to remove PCR and sequencing errors. CDR3 sequences were aligned to IMGT reference sequences to assign V, D and J gene segments. For a sequence to be retained, a match of at least six nucleotides was required to both a V gene segment and a J gene segment. Rearrangements were called productive when the CDR3 lacked stop codons and stayed in frame with V and J; all others were non-productive. Following IMGT convention, CDR3 was defined as the stretch from the second conserved V-encoded cysteine to the conserved J-encoded phenylalanine. The earlier analysis of 587 of the donors excluded sequences that lacked an unambiguous match to a single V gene segment. In an earlier analysis of 450 to 750 of the donors, a V segment was called functional when productive rearrangements were above 56.7%, and segregating when the standard deviation between donors exceeded 5%. A statistical classification framework was built to diagnose cytomegalovirus status from the catalog of TCR beta chain sequences. A later analysis assigned V and J genes by comparing TCR nucleotide sequences with IMGT/GENE-DB human TR gene sequences. In a later analysis, CDR3 sequences and most-parsimonious VDJ recombination scenarios were assigned using the TCRdist pipeline. A later analysis defined each TCR beta chain by its CDR3 amino acid sequence plus V-gene family, and excluded reads lacking a unique V-gene family. A later analysis removed several hundred highly shared, low-generation-probability nucleotide sequences to deal with suspected cross-contamination and a sequencing artifact. A later analysis calculated a clonal expansion index for each public chain from normalized within-repertoire ranks of inferred template counts. A later analysis computed generation probabilities with a VDJ recombination model fitted to out-of-frame rearrangements, and checked the results against IGoR. In a later analysis, TCR-TCR, TCR-HLA and TCR-CMV co-occurrence was scored with hypergeometric tests, and a repertoire-size bias correction was applied to TCR pairs. In a later analysis, false discovery rates were estimated by permuting HLA or CMV assignments 20 times. In a later analysis, co-occurring TCRs were grouped using DBSCAN, and TCRdist sequence similarity was added for clustering within HLA-allele-positive subsets. For co-occurrence clustering, repertoires with fewer than 30,000 or more than 120,000 public chains were excluded, along with about five repertoires with anomalous nucleotide sharing. TCRdb stores this immuneACCESS table with in-frame sequences only. Part of the clones is absent; in the studies checked, under half of the shortfall reflects unresolved V genes, and no reason is known for the rest. V and J calls plus clone size are reproduced from that table; the DNA served to infer D and trimming. A total of 90,000 to 110,000 clones appear in this sample, roughly 76% of them only once. The ten biggest clones cover approximately 6.9% of the sample.

The germline V gene encodes CDR1 MGHRA and CDR2 YSYEKL. Relative to germline, V is 3 bases shorter and J is 5 bases shorter, with 16 bases between their ends. Taken from cysteine to phenylalanine, the CDR3 has 15 residues. The kept DNA is CDR3 alone, 45 bases in frame from the first base. Comment on this clone: What antigen it recognizes has not been identified. Base-call qualities are not available, and no considerably larger clone is one nucleotide away.

Recombination joined TRBV4-1 with TRBJ1-1; TRBD1 is a possible D gene, resting on 6 matching bases. The source material was PBMCs. The sequence came from a man aged 30 to 45 in good health and CMV-seropositive. The CDR3 here reads CASSQGAPGGTEAFF. The DNA sequence is TGCGCCAGCAGCCAGGGGGCCCCTGGCGGGACTGAAGCTTTCTTT.